This T cell receptor beta chain was recorded in a study of shared clonotypes between healthy human individuals (dated by TCRdb to 2018 to 2021). In terms of the full investigation: Three men and two women, aged 18 to 49 years, made up the cohort. For each donor, CD4 naive and CD4 memory were each run on three plates, CD8 naive on two plates, and CD8 memory on one plate. To estimate repertoire size and how much clonotype sharing occurs between individuals, the study deeply sequenced the blood TCR repertoires of several healthy adults. To increase sequencing depth and limit assay-specific biases, different laboratories used diverse techniques to prepare libraries and sequence TCR repertoires. Each donor's leukapheresis produced roughly between roughly 0.85 and 9 billion PBMCs.

Using the deep immunoSEQ assay, multiplex PCR amplified TCR CDR3 regions from genomic DNA. Extracted genomic DNA from each cell subset was spread evenly across all wells of several immunoSEQ 96-well plates, with each plate serving as a replicate. For sorted subsets, each replicate PCR was loaded with 200 ng genomic DNA, equivalent to approximately 27,000 T cell genomes. Purified libraries were measured with a Qubit 3.0 fluorometer, size-checked on a Bioanalyzer 2100, and measured again with the KAPA Library Quantification kit. A separate single-read 150-cycle Illumina NextSeq 550 flow cell was used to sequence each immunoSEQ 96-well plate. Regarding the original processing steps: Because the immunoSEQ output included only junctional sequences and no quality scores, the filtering could not be the same as the filtering used for full-length reads. To assign V/J genes and CDR3, sequences were annotated using PyIR, a Python wrapper for IgBLAST v1.9, with IMGT germline references. Reads were removed for weak V/J assignments (E-value above 1e-6), missing CDR3, stop codons, out-of-frame junctions, or ambiguous translated residues. A V3J clonotype was defined by an identical inferred V gene, J gene, and CDR3 amino acid sequence. Percentage overlap between repertoires was computed as shared unique clonotypes divided by the size of the smaller repertoire. Repertoire richness was assessed with RTK rarefaction, the Chao1 estimator, and Recon v2.1 estimates of unobserved clonotypes. For all TCRbeta clonotypes obtained by the gDNA method from a few donors, generation probabilities were computed with OLGA. Drawn from immuneACCESS, this table holds only the in-frame rearrangements with V and J called that TCRdb kept. Clones are partly lost; checked studies trace under half to an unresolved V gene and leave the rest unexplained. Clonal size and the V and J genes are those of that table, whereas D and trimming came from the DNA. The sample yields roughly 1,800,000 clones; less than 95% were counted once. The top ten clones comprise more than 0.9% of the sample.

CD8 naive samples consisted of CD45RO-negative cells that were positively selected for CCR7, yielding a CD45RA+CCR7+ population without TemRA cells. Donors were healthy HIV-negative adults with no recently reported acute infections or vaccinations. Only Caucasian adults living in Nashville, Tennessee, USA were represented among the donors. After blood collection by leukapheresis, PBMCs were isolated using Ficoll-Histopaque density gradient centrifugation and then cryopreserved in the vapor phase of liquid nitrogen. Analytical flow cytometry was used to check the purity and quantity of each magnetically sorted T cell population. Each sorted fraction had its genomic DNA isolated and then quantified by UV absorbance on a Nanodrop 2000c. Looking up the germline V gene (reference sequence) yields CDR1 LNHDA and CDR2 SQIVND. The CDR3 goes from the cysteine to the phenylalanine over 15 residues. Only the CDR3 part of the read is kept: 45 bases, read in frame from the first base. Relative to germline, V is missing 1 base and J is missing 8 bases, with 8 bases of the junction outside any gene match.

Concerning this clone: This receptor's antigen is unknown. One base away there is no much larger clone; base qualities are not given.

What the study reported, not specific to this receptor: When a handful of donors were compared, the shared fraction of clonotypes was 5% to 6.5% for naive CD4, less than 4% for naive CD8, more than 2% for memory CD4, and roughly 0.43% for memory CD8. Incomplete sequencing was indicated by rarefaction of sorted-subset datasets, despite the large sequencing depth. Pairwise subsampling indicated that sequencing depth was expected to affect the degree of clonotype sharing among donors. Because the study included only a small number of donors, the genetic and exposure-history diversity represented was limited. Higher generation probabilities were observed for clonotypes shared by all four sorted-subset donors than for non-shared clonotypes. Sampling was restricted to blood, and TCR repertoires in tissues likely differ from the TCR repertoires found in blood. Larger estimated clonotype richness was generally found for naive subsets than for memory subsets.

The chain links TRBV19 with TRBJ2-1; 7 central nucleotides agree with TRBD2. This receptor was identified in a man in his late teens or twenties in good health. Sequenced input: naive CD8+ T cells sorted from blood. What this sample's cell subset or site label stands for: CD45RA+CCR7+. The DNA sequence is as follows: TGTGCCAGTAGTATAGTAGACGGGGGGAAGGATGAGCAGTTCTTC. The resulting protein is CASSIVDGGKDEQFF.